Listed below are T cell receptor beta chains from one sample, sequenced in a study of blood T cell repertoires in COVID-19. Sequenced by immunoSEQ multiplex PCR; TCRdb stores in-frame clones only, minus some. The data hold roughly 25,000 clones, with under 90% observed a single time. The sequenced sample consisted of peripheral blood. The receptors stem from a woman aged 80 or older with acute or convalescent COVID-19. The CDR3 runs from the conserved cysteine through the conserved F or W.

v_call | cdr3_aa
TRBV5-6 | CASSFAGQGTGELFF
TRBV4-1 | CASSQGGRGFGEQYF
TRBV29-1 | CSVEEQGLSYEQYF
TRBV7-6 | CASSGTSGRSIPTADTQYF
TRBV9 | CASTGQGPNYGYTF
TRBV2 | CASKSLRGPNEKLFF
TRBV12-3/TRBV12-4 | CASSDRGYYEQYF
TRBV18 | CASSPGVAGQGETQYF
TRBV4-3 | CASSQGQGSNGYTF
TRBV28 | CASLGQVGTEAFF
TRBV2 | CASTPMTSAVVETQYF
TRBV11-2 | CASSLGTAFGEQYF
TRBV5-1 | CASSLADRGLTDTQYF
TRBV6-5 | CASSTGRTVETQYF
TRBV30 | CACRDSGNTIYF
TRBV19 | CATTRGRSSNQPQHF
TRBV18 | CASSPSAGRSSYEQYF
TRBV5-1 | CASSLTGINTEAFF
TRBV19 | CASSIDTGGASPLHF
TRBV7-2 | CASSLVGGAGNNSPLHF
TRBV9 | CASSVAGGGGKLFF
TRBV9 | CASSVVGHYNSPLHF
TRBV4-3 | CASSQEGGSGGYTF
TRBV6-6 | CASSYSGTNIADTQYF
TRBV5-5 | CASSPQGADWGGYTF
TRBV18 | CASSPYDRAPSGNTIYF
TRBV12-3/TRBV12-4 | CASIQGNRNTIYF
TRBV29-1 | CSATSYSGNTIYF
TRBV7-8 | CASSRVLGVVGGELFF
TRBV12-5 | CASGLTSSGANVLTF
TRBV5-8 | CASSFGASGSYEQYF
TRBV29-1 | CSVEVGLNNEQFF
TRBV11-2 | CASRGVAGTGELFF
TRBV6-4 | CASSDSLSTDTQYF
TRBV7-9 | CASRTDSNYGYTF
TRBV30 | CAWSEAGGRSDTQYF
TRBV7-2 | CASSFSGTNNNEQFF